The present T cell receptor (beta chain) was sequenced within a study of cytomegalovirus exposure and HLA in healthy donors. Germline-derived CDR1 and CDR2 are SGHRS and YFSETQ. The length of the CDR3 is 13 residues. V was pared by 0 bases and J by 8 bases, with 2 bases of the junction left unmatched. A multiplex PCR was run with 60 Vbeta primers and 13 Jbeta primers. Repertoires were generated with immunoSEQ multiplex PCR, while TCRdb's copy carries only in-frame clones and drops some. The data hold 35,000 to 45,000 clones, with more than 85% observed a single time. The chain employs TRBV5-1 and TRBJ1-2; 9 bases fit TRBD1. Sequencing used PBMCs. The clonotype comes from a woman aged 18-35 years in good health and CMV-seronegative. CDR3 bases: TGCGCCAGCAGCTTGGGACAGGGGGACGGCTACACCTTC. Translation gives CASSLGQGDGYTF.